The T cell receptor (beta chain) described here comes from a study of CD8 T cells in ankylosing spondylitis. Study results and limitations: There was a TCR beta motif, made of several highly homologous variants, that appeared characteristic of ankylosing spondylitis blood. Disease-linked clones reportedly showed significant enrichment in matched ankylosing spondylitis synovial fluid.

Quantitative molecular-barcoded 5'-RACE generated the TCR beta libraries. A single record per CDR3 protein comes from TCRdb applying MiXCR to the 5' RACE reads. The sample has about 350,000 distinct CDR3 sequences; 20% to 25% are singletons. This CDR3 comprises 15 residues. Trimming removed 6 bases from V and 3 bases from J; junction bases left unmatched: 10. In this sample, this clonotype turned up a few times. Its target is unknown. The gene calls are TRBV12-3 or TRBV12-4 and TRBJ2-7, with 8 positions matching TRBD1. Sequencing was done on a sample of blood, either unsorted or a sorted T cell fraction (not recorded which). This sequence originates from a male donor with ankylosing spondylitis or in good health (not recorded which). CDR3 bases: TGTGCCAGCAGATCAGGGACAGGACCTAACTACGAGCAGTACTTC. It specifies CASRSGTGPNYEQYF.